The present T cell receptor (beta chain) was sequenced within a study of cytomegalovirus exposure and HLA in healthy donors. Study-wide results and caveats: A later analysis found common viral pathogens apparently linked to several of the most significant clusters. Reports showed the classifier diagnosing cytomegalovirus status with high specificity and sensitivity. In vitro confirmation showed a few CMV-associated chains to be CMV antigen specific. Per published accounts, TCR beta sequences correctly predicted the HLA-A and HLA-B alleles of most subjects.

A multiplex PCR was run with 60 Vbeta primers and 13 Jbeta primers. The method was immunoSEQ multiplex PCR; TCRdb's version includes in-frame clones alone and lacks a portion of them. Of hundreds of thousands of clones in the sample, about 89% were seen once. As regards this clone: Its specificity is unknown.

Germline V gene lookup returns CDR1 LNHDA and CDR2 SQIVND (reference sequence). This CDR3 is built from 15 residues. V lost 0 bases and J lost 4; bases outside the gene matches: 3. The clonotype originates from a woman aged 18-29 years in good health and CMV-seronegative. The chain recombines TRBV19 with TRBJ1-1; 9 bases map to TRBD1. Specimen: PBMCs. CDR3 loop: CASSIDATGGTEAFF. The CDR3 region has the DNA TGTGCCAGTAGTATAGATGCGACAGGGGGCACTGAAGCTTTCTTT.